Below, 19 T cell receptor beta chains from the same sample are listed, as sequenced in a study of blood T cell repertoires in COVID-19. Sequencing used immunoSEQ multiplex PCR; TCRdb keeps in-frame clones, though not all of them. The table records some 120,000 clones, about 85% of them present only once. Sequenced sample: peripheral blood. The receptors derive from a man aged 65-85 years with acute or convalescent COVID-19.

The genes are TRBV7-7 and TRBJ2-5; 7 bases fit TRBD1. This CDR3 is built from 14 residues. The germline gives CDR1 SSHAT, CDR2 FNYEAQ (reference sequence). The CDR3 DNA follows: TGTGCTATTGCGAAGACAGGGCTAGGGGAGACCCAGTACTTC. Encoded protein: CAIAKTGLGETQYF.

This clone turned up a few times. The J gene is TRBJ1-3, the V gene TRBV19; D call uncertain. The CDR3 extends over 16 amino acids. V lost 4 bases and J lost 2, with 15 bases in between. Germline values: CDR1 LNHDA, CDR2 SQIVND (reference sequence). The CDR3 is CASSTVLGSTGNTIYF. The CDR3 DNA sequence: TGTGCCAGTAGTACCGTCCTGGGGAGCACTGGAAACACCATATATTTT.

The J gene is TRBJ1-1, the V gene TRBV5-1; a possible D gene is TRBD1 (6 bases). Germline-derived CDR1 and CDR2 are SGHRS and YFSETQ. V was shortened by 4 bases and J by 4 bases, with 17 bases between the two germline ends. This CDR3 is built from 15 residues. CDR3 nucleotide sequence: TGCGCCAGCAGCCATCGGCAGGGGCCGACCACTGAAGCTTTCTTT. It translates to CASSHRQGPTTEAFF.

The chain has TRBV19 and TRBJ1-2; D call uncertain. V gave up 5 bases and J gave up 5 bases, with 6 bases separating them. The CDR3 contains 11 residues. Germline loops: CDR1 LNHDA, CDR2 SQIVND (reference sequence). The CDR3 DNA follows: TGTGCCAGTAGTGCGGGGTATGGCTACACCTTC. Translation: CASSAGYGYTF.

In DNA, the CDR3 is TGTGCCAGCAGCCTCCAGACCGACAGGGGGCATGGCTACACCTTC. It is translated as CASSLQTDRGHGYTF. The chain has TRBV28 and TRBJ1-2, with 10 bases lining up with TRBD1. V lost 6 bases and J lost 6; bases outside the gene matches: 10. Germline CDR1 reads MDHEN; CDR2 reads SYDVKM. The CDR3 is 15 amino acids.

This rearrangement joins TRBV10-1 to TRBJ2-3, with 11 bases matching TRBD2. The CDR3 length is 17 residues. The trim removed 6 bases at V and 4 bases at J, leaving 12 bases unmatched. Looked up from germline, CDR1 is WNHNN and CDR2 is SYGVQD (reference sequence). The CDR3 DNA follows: TGCGCCAGCAGCGCTAGTAGGCTAGCGGGGGGCGCAGATACGCAGTATTTT. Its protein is CASSASRLAGGADTQYF.

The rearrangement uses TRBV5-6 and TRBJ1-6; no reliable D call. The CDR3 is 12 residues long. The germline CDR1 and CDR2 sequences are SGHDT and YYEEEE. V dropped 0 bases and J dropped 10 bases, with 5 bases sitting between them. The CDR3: CASSLEASPLHF. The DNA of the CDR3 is TGTGCCAGCAGCTTGGAAGCCTCACCCCTCCACTTT.

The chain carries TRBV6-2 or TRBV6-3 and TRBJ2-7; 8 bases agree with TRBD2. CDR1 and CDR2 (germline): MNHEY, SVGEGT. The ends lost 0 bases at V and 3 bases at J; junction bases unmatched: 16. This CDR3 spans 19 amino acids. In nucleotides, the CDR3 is TGTGCCAGCAGTTACTCGATGGTAGCGGGGAGGTTCGAAGGCTACGAGCAGTACTTC. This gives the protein CASSYSMVAGRFEGYEQYF.

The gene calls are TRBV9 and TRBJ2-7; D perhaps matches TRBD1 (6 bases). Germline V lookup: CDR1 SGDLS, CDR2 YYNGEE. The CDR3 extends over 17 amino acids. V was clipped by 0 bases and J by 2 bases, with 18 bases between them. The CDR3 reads CASSVGSAGEIPYEQYF. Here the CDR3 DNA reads TGTGCCAGCAGCGTAGGTAGTGCAGGGGAAATCCCCTACGAGCAGTACTTC.

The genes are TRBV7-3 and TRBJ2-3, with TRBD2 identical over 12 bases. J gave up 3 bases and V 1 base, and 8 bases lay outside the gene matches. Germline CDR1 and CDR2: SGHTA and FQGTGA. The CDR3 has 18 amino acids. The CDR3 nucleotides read TGTGCCAGCAGCTTAAAGCGGCTAGCGGGGGGGCATACAGATACGCAGTATTTT. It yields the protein CASSLKRLAGGHTDTQYF.

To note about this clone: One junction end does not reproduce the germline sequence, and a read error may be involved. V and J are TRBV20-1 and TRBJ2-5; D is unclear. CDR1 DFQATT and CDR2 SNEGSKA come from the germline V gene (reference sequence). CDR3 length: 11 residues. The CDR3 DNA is TGCAGTGCTAGCTCCATACAGCCCGCAGACTTC. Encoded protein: CSASSIQPADF.

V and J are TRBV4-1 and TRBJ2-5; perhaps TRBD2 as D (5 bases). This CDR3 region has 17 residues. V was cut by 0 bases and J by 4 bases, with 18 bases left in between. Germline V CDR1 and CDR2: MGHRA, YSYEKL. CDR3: CASSQDVMRLAPETQYF. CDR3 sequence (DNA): TGCGCCAGCAGCCAAGATGTGATGAGGCTAGCACCAGAGACCCAGTACTTC.

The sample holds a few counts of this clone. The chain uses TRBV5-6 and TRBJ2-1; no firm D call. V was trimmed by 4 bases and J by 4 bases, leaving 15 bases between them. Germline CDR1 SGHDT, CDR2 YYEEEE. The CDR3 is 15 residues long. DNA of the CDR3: TGTGCCAGCAGCCTCTTCCGCGGTGTATACAATGAGCAGTTCTTC. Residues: CASSLFRGVYNEQFF. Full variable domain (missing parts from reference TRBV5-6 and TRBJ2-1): DAGVTQSPTHLIKTRGQQVTLRCSPKSGHDTVSWYQQALGQGPQFIFQYYEEEERQRGNFPDRFSGHQFPNYSSELNVNALLLGDSALYLCASSLFRGVYNEQFFGPGTRLTVL.

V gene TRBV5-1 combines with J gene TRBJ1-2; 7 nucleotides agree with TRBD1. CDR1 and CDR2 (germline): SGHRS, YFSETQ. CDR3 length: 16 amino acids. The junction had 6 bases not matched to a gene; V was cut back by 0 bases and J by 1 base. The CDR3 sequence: CASSLEGGQFNYGYTF. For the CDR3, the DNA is TGCGCCAGCAGCTTGGAAGGGGGACAGTTTAACTATGGCTACACCTTC.

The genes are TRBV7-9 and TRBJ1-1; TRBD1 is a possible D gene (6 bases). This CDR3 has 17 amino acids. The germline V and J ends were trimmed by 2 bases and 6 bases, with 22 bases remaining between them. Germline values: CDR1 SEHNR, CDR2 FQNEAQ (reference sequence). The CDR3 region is CASSLLGFGHQGSEAFF. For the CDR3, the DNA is TGTGCCAGCAGCTTACTTGGGTTCGGACACCAGGGGTCTGAAGCTTTCTTT.

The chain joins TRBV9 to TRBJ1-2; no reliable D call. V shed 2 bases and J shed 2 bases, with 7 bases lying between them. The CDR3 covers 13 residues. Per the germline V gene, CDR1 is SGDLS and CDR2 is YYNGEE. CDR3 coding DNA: TGTGCCAGCAGCGTCGACAACAACTATGGCTACACCTTC. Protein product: CASSVDNNYGYTF. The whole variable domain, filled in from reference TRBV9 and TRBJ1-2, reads DSGVTQTPKHLITATGQRVTLRCSPRSGDLSVYWYQQSLDQGLQFLIQYYNGEERAKGNILERFSAQQFPDLHSELNLSSLELGDSALYFCASSVDNNYGYTFGSGTRLTVV.

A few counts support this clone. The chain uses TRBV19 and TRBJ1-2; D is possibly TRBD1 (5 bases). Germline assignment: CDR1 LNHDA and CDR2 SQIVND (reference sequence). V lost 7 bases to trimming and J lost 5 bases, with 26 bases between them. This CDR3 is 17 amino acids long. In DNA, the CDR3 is TGTGCCAGTACCCCTACCCAGGGAACCGCGCGTGGATATGGCTACACCTTC. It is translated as CASTPTQGTARGYGYTF.

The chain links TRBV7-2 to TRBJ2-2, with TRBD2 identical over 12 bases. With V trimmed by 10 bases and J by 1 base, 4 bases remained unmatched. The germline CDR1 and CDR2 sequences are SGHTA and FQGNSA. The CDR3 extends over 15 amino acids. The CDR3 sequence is CATKLAGGNTGELFF. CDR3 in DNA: TGTGCCACTAAACTAGCGGGGGGGAACACCGGGGAGCTGTTTTTT. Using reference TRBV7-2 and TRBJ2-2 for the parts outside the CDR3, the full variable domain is GAGVSQSPSNKVTEKGKDVELRCDPISGHTALYWYRQSLGQGLEFLIYFQGNSAPDKSGLPSDRFSAERTGGSVSTLTIQRTQQEDSAVYLCATKLAGGNTGELFFGEGSRLTVL.

As DNA, the CDR3 is TGTGCCAGCAGTCCCACGGGGGGTCCCTATAATTCACCCCTCCACTTT. Translating gives CASSPTGGPYNSPLHF. The chain couples TRBV7-8 to TRBJ1-6; perhaps TRBD1 as D (5 bases). Per the germline V gene, CDR1 is SGHVS and CDR2 is FQNEAQ. V lost 6 bases and J lost 2, with 14 bases in between. This CDR3 spans 16 amino acids.